Given below is one TCR beta chain in context. The antigen is not known. The same CDR3 can be traced to other DNA sequences in this sample. The source of the sample is a study of OX40 agonist ivuxolimab in advanced cancers. Study overall: Patients were 82.7% male with ages roughly 20 to 90, mean around 61. Antecedent anti-PD-1, anti-PD-L1 or anti-CTLA-4 therapy was permissible, with roughly 40% having received some. Study-level points and caveats: With doses of 0.1-3.0 mg/kg, partial responders showed among the lowest clonal expansion.

TCRdb keeps only in-frame clones here, not all; method: immunoSEQ multiplex PCR. The sample lists 35,000 to 55,000 clones, roughly 82% occurring once. The source of this sequence is an adult with an advanced solid tumor such as melanoma, head and neck, liver or kidney cancer. The material sequenced was CD4+ or CD8+ T cells sorted from blood, taken in a trial of the OX40 agonist ivuxolimab.

The CDR3 sequence is CASSLAALAGGSTGELFF. DNA for the CDR3: TGTGCCAGCAGCTTGGCGGCCCTAGCGGGAGGTAGCACCGGGGAGCTGTTTTTT. The chain employs TRBV5-4 and TRBJ2-2, with 11 nucleotides matching TRBD2. This CDR3 contains 18 residues. Germline loops: CDR1 SGHNT, CDR2 YYREEE (reference sequence). The ends lost 0 bases at V and 4 bases at J; junction bases unmatched: 8.